These 4 T cell receptor beta chains came from one sample sequenced in a study of technical replicates of blood from a few donors. Sequenced by immunoSEQ multiplex PCR; TCRdb stores in-frame clones only, minus some. Of about 75,000 clones in the sample, approximately 97% were seen once. Sequenced sample: T cells isolated from PBMCs. These receptors were collected from a human donor in good health.

J is TRBJ1-6 and V is TRBV25-1; D possibly corresponds to TRBD1 (5 bases). V lost 3 bases, J lost 10 bases, and 13 bases lay in between. Looked up from germline, CDR1 is MGHDK and CDR2 is SYGVNS. This CDR3 has 14 amino acids. CDR3 nucleotide sequence: TGTGCCAGCAGTGACTTCCAGGGCCTGTCACCCCTCCACTTT. Translation: CASSDFQGLSPLHF.

This clone was seen only once. The missing conserved phenylalanine or tryptophan at the end of this CDR3 makes a read error likely. The DNA is omitted, as the CDR3 cannot be located on it reliably, and the CDR3 follows TCRdb's listing. This sequence joins TRBV28 and TRBJ1-1; the table's D call of TRBD1 was not tested on the DNA. The CDR3 spans 12 residues, counting both ends. CDR1 MDHEN and CDR2 SYDVKM come from the germline V gene. The CDR3 protein is CASARMGTAMAL.

The V gene is TRBV7-6, the J gene TRBJ2-3, with 7 bases identical to TRBD2. V shed 6 bases and J 1 base; nucleotides not matched to a gene: 7. The CDR3 runs 15 residues. Germline CDR1 is SGHVS and CDR2 is FNYEAQ. The CDR3 reads CASSGRVVGTDTQYF. The CDR3 nucleotides read TGTGCCAGCAGTGGGAGGGTCGTCGGCACAGATACGCAGTATTTT.

The chain employs TRBV14 and TRBJ2-1; 10 nucleotides match TRBD1. Trimming cost V 3 bases and J 5 bases; bases outside gene matches: 10. The germline CDR1 and CDR2 sequences are SGHDN and FVKESK. The CDR3 is made up of 17 amino acids. CDR3 sequence: CASSQGQGRDLHNEQFF. CDR3 sequence (DNA): TGTGCCAGCAGCCAGGGACAGGGGAGGGACCTCCACAATGAGCAGTTCTTC. Filled out from reference TRBV14 and TRBJ2-1, the complete variable domain reads EAGVTQFPSHSVIEKGQTVTLRCDPISGHDNLYWYRRVMGKEIKFLLHFVKESKQDESGMPNNRFLAERTGGTYSTLKVQPAELEDSGVYFCASSQGQGRDLHNEQFFGPGTRLTVL.